A single sample gave rise to the 26 T cell receptor beta chains below, sequenced in a study of early T cells in non-severe SARS-CoV-2 infection. TCRdb reprocessed the 5' RACE reads with MiXCR, giving one entry per CDR3 protein. Counted here are about 35,000 distinct CDR3 sequences, roughly 6% occurring once; the ten biggest clones make up about 4.7%. This specimen consisted of whole blood, obtained at baseline. All receptors derive from an adult who was a healthcare worker with PCR-confirmed SARS-CoV-2 infection or an uninfected control (not recorded which).

Many counts were recorded for this clonotype. The chain is built from TRBV18 and TRBJ1-2; 12 bases are a match to TRBD1. The germline V gene has CDR1 KGHSH and CDR2 LQKENI. This CDR3 has 18 residues. With 4 bases clipped from V and 4 bases from J, the junction kept 13 bases outside the gene matches. DNA for the CDR3: TGTGCCAGCTCACTTACCGGGACAGGGGGCGCCGGTAGCTATGGCTACACCTTC. Translation gives CASSLTGTGGAGSYGYTF.

This clonotype was found many times. The rearrangement links TRBV7-9 to TRBJ1-1; 8 bases fit TRBD1. The CDR3 is 10 amino acids. J was trimmed by 14 bases and V by 5 bases; bases with no gene match: 4. Germline assignment: CDR1 SEHNR and CDR2 FQNEAQ (reference sequence). The CDR3 DNA reads as TGTGCCAGCAGCCCCGGACAGGGATTCTTT. Translated, it gives CASSPGQGFF.

In this sample, this clonotype turned up many times. The chain recombines TRBV7-6 with TRBJ1-6, with 8 bases fitting TRBD1. The CDR3 length is 14 residues. CDR1 and CDR2 (germline): SGHVS, FNYEAQ. Trimming at V came to 3 bases and at J to 10 bases, leaving 5 bases not matched to a gene. The CDR3 DNA is TGTGCCAGCAGCTTGTCGGACAGGGCCTCACCCCTCCACTTT. Its protein product is CASSLSDRASPLHF.

This clonotype was observed at least ten times. The CDR3 bases are TGTGCCAGCAGCTTTGGCCCACAAGAGACCCAGTACTTC. As protein: CASSFGPQETQYF. The chain carries TRBV5-4 and TRBJ2-5, with unresolved D. Trimming removed 2 bases from V and 2 bases from J, with 7 bases in between. The length of the CDR3 is 13 residues. The germline gives CDR1 SGHNT, CDR2 YYREEE (reference sequence).

This clonotype was found many times. The chain carries TRBV29-1 and TRBJ2-5; 14 nucleotides line up with TRBD2. V shed 4 bases and J 2 bases; nucleotides not matched to a gene: 0. Germline V gene data show CDR1 as SQVTM and CDR2 as ANQGSEA. The CDR3 has 14 amino acids. CDR3 in DNA: TGCAGCGTTGGACTAGCGGGAGGGCAAGAGACCCAGTACTTC. The encoded protein is CSVGLAGGQETQYF.

This clonotype was seen at least ten times. This rearrangement joins TRBV7-9 to TRBJ2-7; 14 bases map to TRBD2. The CDR3 loop spans 15 amino acids. Per the germline V gene, CDR1 is SEHNR and CDR2 is FQNEAQ (reference sequence). V lost 5 bases to trimming and J lost 2 bases; unmatched junction nucleotides: 2. CDR3 nucleotide sequence: TGTGCCAGCAGCGCGACTAGCGGGAGGGCCTACGAGCAGTACTTC. Translation gives CASSATSGRAYEQYF.

The V and J genes are TRBV6-1 and TRBJ2-7, with D perhaps assigned TRBD1 or TRBD2 (6 bases each). Between the trimmed V and J ends, which lost 7 bases and 0 bases, there was a span of 16 bases. CDR1 and CDR2 (germline): MNHNS, SASEGT. This CDR3 region has 15 residues. DNA for the CDR3: TGTGCCAGCAATTTAGCGGCAGGGGCCTCCTACGAGCAGTACTTC. Translated, it gives CASNLAAGASYEQYF.

This clonotype was detected many times. V and J are TRBV20-1 and TRBJ2-3, with 10 bases identical to TRBD2. Looked up from germline, CDR1 is DFQATT and CDR2 is SNEGSKA (reference sequence). CDR3 length: 14 amino acids. Losses at the gene ends were 2 bases for V and 5 bases for J; bases not matched to a gene: 4. CDR3 in amino acids: CSARRSSGRDTQYF. The CDR3 DNA follows: TGCAGTGCTAGACGGTCTAGCGGGAGAGATACGCAGTATTTT.

Ten or more counts support this clonotype. This chain joins TRBV5-1 and TRBJ1-6; unclear D gene. The germline gives CDR1 SGHRS, CDR2 YFSETQ. V was shortened by 1 base and J by 7 bases, with 9 bases between the two germline ends. The CDR3 is 14 residues long. CDR3 in amino acids: CASSLQDLNSPLHF. In DNA, the CDR3 is TGCGCCAGCAGCTTGCAGGATTTAAATTCACCCCTCCACTTT.

This clonotype was detected a few times. The rearrangement links TRBV5-1 to TRBJ2-1, with 8 bases aligning to TRBD1. CDR3 size: 15 residues. V trimming: 3 bases; J trimming: 7 bases; junction bases outside the gene matches: 9. Germline V CDR1 and CDR2: SGHRS, YFSETQ. The CDR3 reads CASSSQGAASNEQFF. CDR3 bases: TGCGCCAGCAGCTCTCAGGGGGCAGCGTCTAATGAGCAGTTCTTC.

The chain employs TRBV15 and TRBJ1-1; D might be TRBD1 (6 bases). Trimming removed 2 bases at V and 0 bases at J, with 10 bases between. The CDR3 has 15 amino acids. Per germline, CDR1 LNHNV and CDR2 YYDKDF (reference sequence). The CDR3 loop reads CATSRHRAMNTEAFF. In DNA form, the CDR3 reads TGTGCCACCAGCAGACACAGGGCCATGAACACTGAAGCTTTCTTT.

This clonotype was seen many times. The gene calls are TRBV10-3 and TRBJ1-3, with D maybe TRBD1 (6 bases). CDR1 and CDR2 (germline): ENHRY, SYGVKD. The ends were cut back, 10 bases at V and 0 bases at J, with 10 bases in the middle. The CDR3 loop spans 13 amino acids. This CDR3 reads CASRDTSGNTIYF. The CDR3 coding sequence is TGTGCCAGCCGGGACACCTCTGGAAACACCATATATTTT.

This clonotype occurred many times. The V call is TRBV29-1, the J call TRBJ1-2, with D unclear. The CDR3 runs to 14 residues. In germline, CDR1 is SQVTM, CDR2 ANQGSEA. The V gene lost 4 bases and the J gene lost 0 bases, with 12 bases spanning the gap. For the CDR3, the DNA is TGCAGCGTTGTGGGCGAGCAAGCTAACTATGGCTACACCTTC. Its protein product is CSVVGEQANYGYTF.

At least ten counts were recorded for this clonotype. V is TRBV10-2 and J is TRBJ1-1, with D uncertain. V dropped 3 bases and J dropped 5 bases, with 10 bases sitting between them. The CDR3 sequence is 13 residues long. Germline-derived CDR1 and CDR2 are WSHSY and SAAADI. The CDR3 region has the DNA TGCGCCAGCAGTGACGGAGATTTGACTGAAGCTTTCTTT. Translating it yields CASSDGDLTEAFF.

This clonotype appeared many times. The rearrangement uses TRBV12-3 or TRBV12-4 and TRBJ2-1, with D possibly called TRBD1 or TRBD2 (6 bases each). V lost 7 bases and J lost 0, with 10 bases in between. The CDR3 extends over 14 amino acids. The CDR3 protein is CASKGGRSYNEQFF. In DNA, the CDR3 is TGTGCCAGCAAAGGGGGGCGCTCCTACAATGAGCAGTTCTTC.

There are many counts of this clonotype. The V gene is TRBV11-2, the J gene TRBJ2-3, with TRBD2 matching over 9 bases. This CDR3 spans 16 amino acids. Germline lookup yields CDR1 SGHAT and CDR2 FQNNGV. J lost 0 bases, V lost 3 bases, and 4 bases had no gene match. The CDR3 DNA sequence: TGTGCCAGCAGCTTGGGAGCGGGGGGTAGCACAGATACGCAGTATTTT. This translates into CASSLGAGGSTDTQYF.

This clonotype was picked up many times. The DNA for the CDR3 is TGTGCCAGCAGCCTTGACGGGGGCCGCACAGATACGCAGTATTTT. It translates to CASSLDGGRTDTQYF. The chain carries TRBV5-4 and TRBJ2-3; D possibly matches TRBD1 or TRBD2 (6 bases each). Germline V CDR1 and CDR2: SGHNT, YYREEE (reference sequence). CDR3 length: 15 residues. V was shortened by 4 bases and J by 1 base, with 13 bases between the two germline ends.

This clonotype was counted many times. V usage is TRBV5-6 and J usage is TRBJ2-6; the D is unclear. Germline values: CDR1 SGHDT, CDR2 YYEEEE. The CDR3 extends over 14 amino acids. V lost 0 bases and J lost 0, with 1 base in between. The CDR3 DNA sequence: TGTGCCAGCAGCTTGGGCTCTGGGGCCAACGTCCTGACTTTC. Protein: CASSLGSGANVLTF. Together with reference TRBV5-6 and TRBJ2-6, the CDR3 gives the full variable domain: DAGVTQSPTHLIKTRGQQVTLRCSPKSGHDTVSWYQQALGQGPQFIFQYYEEEERQRGNFPDRFSGHQFPNYSSELNVNALLLGDSALYLCASSLGSGANVLTFGAGSRLTVL.

This clonotype appeared many times. The rearrangement links TRBV7-9 to TRBJ2-7; no definite D call. Trimming cost V 3 bases and J 0 bases, with 6 bases left between them. This CDR3 is built from 13 residues. CDR1 SEHNR and CDR2 FQNEAQ come from the germline V gene (reference sequence). The CDR3 nucleotides read TGTGCCAGCAGCTTGGTCAGCTCCTACGAGCAGTACTTC. It is translated as CASSLVSSYEQYF.

The chain carries TRBV11-2 and TRBJ1-2; D unresolved. V lost 7 bases to trimming and J lost 2 bases, with 17 bases between them. CDR1 SGHAT and CDR2 FQNNGV come from the germline V gene. The CDR3 is 15 amino acids. CDR3 DNA sequence: TGTGCCAGCAACGTTTTAAAGGGCGGAAACTATGGCTACACCTTC. This gives the protein CASNVLKGGNYGYTF.

This clonotype was seen repeatedly, ten times or more. This chain links TRBV2 with TRBJ2-7, with D maybe TRBD1 (6 bases). The CDR3 sequence is 13 residues long. Looked up from germline, CDR1 is SNHLY and CDR2 is FYNNEI. V lost 9 bases, J lost 1 base, and 13 bases lay in between. The CDR3 spells CASCLDRSYEQYF. DNA of the CDR3: TGTGCCAGTTGTCTGGACAGATCCTACGAGCAGTACTTC.

On this clonotype: It may be a read error: a sequence one base away is much more abundant. The V and J genes are TRBV5-4 and TRBJ2-1, with 7 nucleotides matching TRBD1. CDR3 length: 12 amino acids. Looked up from germline, CDR1 is SGHNT and CDR2 is YYREEE (reference sequence). The CDR3 DNA reads TGTGCCAGCAGTACGGACAGGAATGAGCTGTTCTTC. Translating it yields CASSTDRNELFF.

This clonotype was observed a handful of times. The chain joins TRBV19 to TRBJ2-7, with D tentatively TRBD1 (6 bases). Trimming shortened V by 5 bases and J by 2 bases, and 13 bases separated the two germline ends. Germline assignment: CDR1 LNHDA and CDR2 SQIVND (reference sequence). This CDR3 has 14 residues. The CDR3 coding sequence is TGTGCCAGTAGTCTGGGCAGGGGCCCCTACGAGCAGTACTTC. This codes for CASSLGRGPYEQYF.

This clonotype has a count of ten or more. The rearrangement uses TRBV7-2 and TRBJ2-1; 12 bases match TRBD2. Trimming removed 5 bases from V and 8 bases from J; junction bases left unmatched: 7. CDR3 length: 15 residues. Germline V gene data show CDR1 as SGHTA and CDR2 as FQGNSA. The CDR3 protein is CASSPETSGGYEQFF. The CDR3 DNA reads as TGTGCCAGCAGCCCTGAGACTAGCGGGGGCTATGAGCAGTTCTTC.

This clonotype was counted a few times. CDR3 bases: TGCAGTGCTAGAGATGACGGGAGAGGCTACACCTTC. Translating it yields CSARDDGRGYTF. This sequence joins TRBV20-1 and TRBJ1-2, with D unresolved. The germline CDR1 and CDR2 sequences are DFQATT and SNEGSKA (reference sequence). V gave up 0 bases and J gave up 8 bases, with 10 bases separating them. The CDR3 has 12 residues.

This clonotype was found a few times. The V and J genes are TRBV7-2 and TRBJ1-3, with TRBD1 as a possible D gene (6 bases). V dropped 2 bases and J dropped 4 bases, with 9 bases sitting between them. CDR1 and CDR2 from the germline V gene are SGHTA and FQGNSA. The length of the CDR3 is 14 residues. The CDR3 region has the DNA TGTGCCAGCAGCTTAACAGGGACAGGAAACACCATATATTTT. This encodes CASSLTGTGNTIYF.